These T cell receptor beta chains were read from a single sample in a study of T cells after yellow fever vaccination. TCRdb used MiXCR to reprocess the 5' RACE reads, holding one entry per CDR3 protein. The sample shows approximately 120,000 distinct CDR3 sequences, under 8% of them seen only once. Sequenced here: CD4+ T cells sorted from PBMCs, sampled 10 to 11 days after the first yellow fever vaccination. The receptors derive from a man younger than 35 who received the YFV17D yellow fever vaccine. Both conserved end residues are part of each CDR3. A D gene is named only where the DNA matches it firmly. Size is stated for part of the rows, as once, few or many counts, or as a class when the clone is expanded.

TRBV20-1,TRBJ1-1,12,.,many,CSARRGDTEAFF,TGCAGTGCTAGACGGGGTGACACTGAAGCTTTCTTT
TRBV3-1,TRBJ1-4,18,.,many,CASSREPPLGSGNEKLFF,TGTGCCAGCAGCCGAGAACCTCCGCTGGGGTCGGGTAATGAAAAACTGTTTTTT
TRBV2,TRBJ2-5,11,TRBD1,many,CATQGWETQYF,TGTGCCACACAGGGGTGGGAGACCCAGTACTTC
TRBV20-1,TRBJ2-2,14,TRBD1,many,CSAVQGAGTGELFF,TGCAGTGCGGTCCAGGGGGCGGGCACCGGGGAGCTGTTTTTT
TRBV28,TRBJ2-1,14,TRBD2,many,CASSLGTRYVEQFF,TGTGCCAGCAGTTTGGGGACTAGATATGTTGAGCAGTTCTTC
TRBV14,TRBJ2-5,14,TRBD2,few,CASSLRTSWETQYF,TGTGCCAGCAGCCTTCGGACTAGTTGGGAGACCCAGTACTTC
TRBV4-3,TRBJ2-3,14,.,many,CASSQEGTSDTQYF,TGCGCCAGCAGCCAAGAAGGCACGTCCGATACGCAGTATTTT
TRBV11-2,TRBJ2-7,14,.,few,CASSFNREAGGQYF,TGTGCCAGCAGCTTTAACAGGGAGGCGGGCGGGCAGTACTTC
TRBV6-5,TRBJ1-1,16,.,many,CASSSIPPGGGTEAFF,TGTGCCAGCAGTTCCATCCCCCCGGGCGGTGGCACTGAAGCTTTCTTT
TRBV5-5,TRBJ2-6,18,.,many,CASSFRGSQYAGANVLTF,TGTGCCAGCAGCTTCCGGGGCTCCCAGTACGCCGGGGCCAACGTCCTGACTTTC
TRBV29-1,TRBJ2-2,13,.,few,CSVRTGWTGELFF,TGCAGCGTTCGAACAGGGTGGACCGGGGAGCTGTTTTTT
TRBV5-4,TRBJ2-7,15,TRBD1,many,CASSPTGGRIYEQYF,TGTGCCAGCAGTCCAACAGGGGGGCGAATCTACGAGCAGTACTTC
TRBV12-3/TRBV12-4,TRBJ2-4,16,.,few,CASSSNRGEGGNIQYF,TGTGCCAGCAGCTCTAATCGAGGGGAAGGGGGAAACATTCAGTACTTC
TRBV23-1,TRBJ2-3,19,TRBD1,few,CASSQKESQGAIFTDTQYF,TGCGCCAGCAGTCAAAAAGAGTCACAGGGGGCGATATTCACAGATACGCAGTATTTT
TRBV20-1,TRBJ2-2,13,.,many,CSARDRSRGGLFF,TGCAGTGCTAGAGATCGATCCCGGGGAGGGCTGTTTTTT
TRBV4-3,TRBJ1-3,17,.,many,CASSQDIRQAEGNTIYF,TGCGCCAGCAGCCAAGATATCCGACAGGCTGAAGGAAACACCATATATTTT
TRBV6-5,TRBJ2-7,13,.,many,CASSYSEAYEQYF,TGTGCCAGCAGTTACTCAGAGGCCTACGAGCAGTACTTC
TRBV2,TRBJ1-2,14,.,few,CASSEATPRSGYTF,TGTGCCAGCAGTGAAGCGACACCCAGAAGCGGCTACACCTTC
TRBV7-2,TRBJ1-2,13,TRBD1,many,CASRFGTVNFYTF,TGTGCCAGCAGGTTCGGGACAGTCAATTTCTACACCTTC
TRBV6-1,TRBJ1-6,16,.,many,CASSKQGLIENSPLHF,TGTGCCAGCAGTAAACAGGGTTTAATCGAGAATTCACCCCTCCACTTT
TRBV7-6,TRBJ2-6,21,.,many,CASSPRSTSPGFLPGANVLTF,TGTGCCAGCAGCCCTAGGTCAACAAGCCCAGGATTCCTCCCTGGGGCCAACGTCCTGACTTTC
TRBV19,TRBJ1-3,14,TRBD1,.,CASRKTGAGNTIYF,TGTGCCAGTAGAAAGACAGGGGCTGGAAACACCATATATTTT
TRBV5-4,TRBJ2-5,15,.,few,CASSLIAEYQETQYF,TGTGCCAGCAGCTTGATAGCAGAGTACCAAGAGACCCAGTACTTC
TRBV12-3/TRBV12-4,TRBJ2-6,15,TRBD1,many,CASSRTGSGANVLTF,TGTGCCAGCAGTCGGACAGGCTCTGGGGCCAACGTCCTGACTTTC
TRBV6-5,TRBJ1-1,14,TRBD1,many,CASSSTGTGTEAFF,TGTGCCAGCAGCAGCACAGGGACAGGCACTGAAGCTTTCTTT
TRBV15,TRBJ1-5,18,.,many,CATSRALPPYTVYQPQHF,TGTGCCACCAGCAGAGCCCTTCCTCCCTACACCGTCTATCAGCCCCAGCATTTT
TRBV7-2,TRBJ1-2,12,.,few,CASSLGLYGYTF,TGTGCCAGCAGCTTGGGTCTCTATGGCTACACCTTC
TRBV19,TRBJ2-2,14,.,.,CASSIEDLGGELFF,TGTGCCAGTAGTATAGAGGATTTGGGCGGGGAGCTGTTTTTT
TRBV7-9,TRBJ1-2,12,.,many,CASTPQSYGYTF,TGTGCCAGCACCCCTCAGTCCTATGGCTACACCTTC
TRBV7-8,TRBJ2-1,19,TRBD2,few,CASSLVLAWERDSYNEQFF,TGTGCCAGCAGCTTAGTGTTAGCTTGGGAGCGGGACTCCTACAATGAGCAGTTCTTC
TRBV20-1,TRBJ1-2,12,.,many,CSASGGGYGYTF,TGCAGTGCTAGTGGGGGGGGCTATGGCTACACCTTC
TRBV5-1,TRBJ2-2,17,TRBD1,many,CASSRNPGQGITGELFF,TGCGCCAGCAGCCGGAACCCCGGACAGGGGATAACCGGGGAGCTGTTTTTT
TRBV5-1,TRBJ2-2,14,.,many,CASSLGAGTGELFF,TGCGCCAGCAGCTTGGGCGCGGGGACCGGGGAGCTGTTTTTT
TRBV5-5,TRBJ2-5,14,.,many,CASSYRLDQETQYF,TGTGCCAGCAGCTACCGACTAGACCAAGAGACCCAGTACTTC
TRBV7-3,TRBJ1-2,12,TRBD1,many,CASPTGYSGYTF,TGTGCCAGCCCGACAGGGTATAGCGGCTACACCTTC
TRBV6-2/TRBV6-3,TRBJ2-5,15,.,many,CASSTLGAGQETQYF,TGTGCCAGCAGTACGCTAGGGGCGGGACAAGAGACCCAGTACTTC
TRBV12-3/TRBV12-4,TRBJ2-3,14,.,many,CASNIGPSTDTQYF,TGTGCCAGCAATATAGGACCTAGCACAGATACGCAGTATTTT
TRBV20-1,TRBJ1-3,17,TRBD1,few,CSATNPRGQNTGNTIYF,TGCAGTGCAACCAACCCTAGGGGACAGAATACTGGAAACACCATATATTTT
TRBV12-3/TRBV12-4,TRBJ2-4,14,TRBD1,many,CASRTGGSKNIQYF,TGTGCCAGCAGGACAGGGGGATCCAAAAACATTCAGTACTTC
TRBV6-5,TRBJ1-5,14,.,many,CASSQRLSNQPQHF,TGTGCCAGCAGCCAAAGACTTAGCAATCAGCCCCAGCATTTT
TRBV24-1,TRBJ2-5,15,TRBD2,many,CATSDPTSGGETQYF,TGTGCCACCAGTGATCCGACTAGCGGGGGAGAGACCCAGTACTTC
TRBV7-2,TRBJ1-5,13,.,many,CASSSGYSQPQHF,TGTGCCAGCAGCTCAGGGTATAGTCAGCCCCAGCATTTT
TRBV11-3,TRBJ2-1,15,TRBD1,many,CASSLGDRGGNEQFF,TGTGCCAGCAGCTTAGGGGACAGGGGTGGGAATGAGCAGTTCTTC
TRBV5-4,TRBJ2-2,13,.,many,CASSLAGSFGLFF,TGTGCCAGCAGCTTGGCTGGTTCCTTCGGGCTGTTTTTT